This T cell receptor beta chain emerged from a study of cytomegalovirus exposure and HLA in healthy donors. The primer mix had 60 Vbeta and 13 Jbeta primers. Assay used: immunoSEQ multiplex PCR; TCRdb lists only in-frame clones, some missing. The sample holds about 140,000 clones; approximately 80% are singletons and the top ten take approximately 8.8%. With 6 bases clipped from V and 8 bases from J, the junction kept 7 bases outside the gene matches. This CDR3 contains 13 residues. The germline CDR1 and CDR2 sequences are LNHDA and SQIVND (reference sequence). This clone was seen a single time. This TCR was recovered from a woman aged 45-65 years in good health and CMV-seropositive. The genes are TRBV19 and TRBJ1-2, with 9 nucleotides matching TRBD1. Sequenced sample: PBMCs. CDR3 region: CASRYDRGNGYTF. As DNA, the CDR3 is TGTGCCAGTAGGTACGACAGGGGGAACGGCTACACCTTC. The full variable domain, rest sourced from reference TRBV19 and TRBJ1-2, is DGGITQSPKYLFRKEGQNVTLSCEQNLNHDAMYWYRQDPGQGLRLIYYSQIVNDFQKGDIAEGYSVSREKKESFPLTVTSAQKNPTAFYLCASRYDRGNGYTFGSGTRLTVV.